The rows below give T cell receptor beta chains drawn from one sample of a study of monozygotic twins with inflammatory bowel disease. No DNA is given; TCRdb re-called the 5' RACE reads and lists each CDR3 protein once. This repertoire comprises over 150,000 distinct CDR3 sequences; its ten largest clones make up approximately 2.8%. Specimen: blood. These receptors were obtained from a human donor with ulcerative colitis or Crohn's disease, or a healthy co-twin of an affected twin (not recorded which). The CDR3 runs from the conserved cysteine through the conserved F or W.

j_call v_call cdr3_length cdr3_aa
TRBJ2-3 TRBV7-7 15 CASSRGLAGTDTQYF
TRBJ2-5 TRBV20-1 15 CSARPRTGGRETQYF
TRBJ2-5 TRBV5-1 12 CASSDRGQTQYF
TRBJ2-7 TRBV27 14 CASSLGPIAYEQYF
TRBJ2-3 TRBV20-1 15 CSAQPASGSTDTQYF
TRBJ1-1 TRBV11-2 16 CASSLMSLVGPTEAFF
TRBJ2-1 TRBV13 14 CASSSQTSFNEQFF
TRBJ2-2 TRBV5-1 17 CASSLTGGAPDTGELFF
TRBJ2-2 TRBV18 17 CASSHRFEQINTGELFF
TRBJ2-3 TRBV7-8 16 CASSSTGGTGTDTQYF
TRBJ2-1 TRBV6-2/TRBV6-3 14 CASTPSGRGNEQFF
TRBJ1-4 TRBV29-1 14 CSVGFGTGLEKLFF
TRBJ1-5 TRBV20-1 17 CSARDLWVYEGNQPQHF
TRBJ1-2 TRBV28 14 CASTARGANYGYTF
TRBJ2-1 TRBV10-3 14 CAIRDRGSYNEQFF
TRBJ2-1 TRBV11-2 15 CASSLDSGSYNEQFF
TRBJ2-7 TRBV27 14 CASSLGTGGQEQYF
TRBJ2-7 TRBV2 13 CASKAGGLVKQYF
TRBJ2-1 TRBV7-2 15 CASDIRGWAGNEQFF
TRBJ1-1 TRBV7-2 14 CASSLWAGLLEAFF
TRBJ1-4 TRBV20-1 15 CSAPTLGSTNEKLFF
TRBJ2-1 TRBV5-1 15 CASAGAGGSYNEQFF
TRBJ2-3 TRBV4-1 17 CASSQEGAGGPTDTQYF
TRBJ2-7 TRBV7-2 16 CASSLALAPDLYEQYF
TRBJ2-2 TRBV28 17 CASSPTRLAGFTGELFF
TRBJ2-3 TRBV7-8 11 CASTITDTQYF
TRBJ2-3 TRBV5-1 14 CASSLAVRLDTQYF
TRBJ2-5 TRBV4-3 15 CASSHRGGAGETQYF
TRBJ2-7 TRBV5-1 15 CASSLGTSENYEQYF
TRBJ2-2 TRBV15 16 CATSRRSGVNTGELFF
TRBJ2-5 TRBV5-1 15 CASSLEGRVQETQYF
TRBJ2-4 TRBV6-1 18 CASSEIREILAGKNIQYF